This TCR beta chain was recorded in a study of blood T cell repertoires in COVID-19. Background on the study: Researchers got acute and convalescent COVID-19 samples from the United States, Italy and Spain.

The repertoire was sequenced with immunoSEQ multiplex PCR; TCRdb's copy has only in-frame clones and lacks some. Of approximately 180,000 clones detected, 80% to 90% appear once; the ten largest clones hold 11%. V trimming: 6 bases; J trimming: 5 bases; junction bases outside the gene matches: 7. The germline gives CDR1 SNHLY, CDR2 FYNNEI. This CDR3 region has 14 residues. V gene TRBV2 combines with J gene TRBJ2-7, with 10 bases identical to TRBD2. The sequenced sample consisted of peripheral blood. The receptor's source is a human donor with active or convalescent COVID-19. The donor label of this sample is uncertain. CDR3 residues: CASRDTSGEHEQYF. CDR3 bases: TGTGCCAGCAGGGATACTAGCGGGGAACACGAGCAGTACTTC.